This is a list of T cell receptor beta chains from one sample in a study of T cells in Graves' hyperthyroidism and ophthalmopathy. TCRdb reprocessed the multiplex PCR reads with MiXCR, giving one entry per CDR3 protein. Among a few hundred thousand distinct CDR3 sequences listed, roughly an eighth were seen once. Sequencing was done on a sample of blood. Receptor source: a woman aged 40 to 50 with Graves' ophthalmopathy. Each CDR3 is given with its conserved first and last residue. D genes are given only for firm matches. Expanded clones get a size class; other rows say once, few or many, or leave the size out.

17	TRBV5-1	.	TRBJ1-2	.	TGCGCCAGCAGCCCGGCTGGCAGGGCTGTTGCTAACTATGGCTACACCTTC	CASSPAGRAVANYGYTF
15	TRBV20-1	.	TRBJ1-4	.	TGCAGTGCTAGAGATTATGCAGGGCCCAACGAAAAACTGTTTTTT	CSARDYAGPNEKLFF
13	TRBV30	.	TRBJ1-5	.	TGTGCCTGGAGTACGGTTTTGGATCAGCCCCAGCATTTT	CAWSTVLDQPQHF
15	TRBV5-1	.	TRBJ2-3	many	TGCGCCAGCAGCTTGGAGCAGGGGATGGTGGATACGCAGTATTTT	CASSLEQGMVDTQYF
13	TRBV12-3/TRBV12-4	.	TRBJ2-1	many	TGTGCCAGCAGTTTAAGCACGTACAATGAGCAGTTCTTC	CASSLSTYNEQFF
13	TRBV7-8	.	TRBJ1-1	few	TGTGCCAGCAGCCAAAGACCCTACAGTTATGCTTTCTTT	CASSQRPYSYAFF
18	TRBV5-5	.	TRBJ2-3	many	TGTGCCAGCAGCTTGTTTTGGCACCCTGCTTGGGAGCCAGATACGCAGTATTTT	CASSLFWHPAWEPDTQYF
15	TRBV4-1	TRBD2	TRBJ2-2	few	TGCGCCAGCAGCCTCGCGGGAGGGAACGGCGGGGAGCTGTTTTTT	CASSLAGGNGGELFF
17	TRBV6-1	TRBD2	TRBJ2-7	many	TGTGCCAGCAGTCAAACTTCTAGCGGCCCGATTGCTGGCGAGCAGTACTTC	CASSQTSSGPIAGEQYF
18	TRBV11-3	TRBD2	TRBJ2-3	few	TGTGCCAGCAGCAAAGAGTCGTTAACGGGAGGTGGGGAAGATACGCAGTATTTT	CASSKESLTGGGEDTQYF
15	TRBV6-1	.	TRBJ2-7	many	TGTGCCAGCAGCTCGAGCGGAGCCGGCTCCTACGAGCAGTACTTC	CASSSSGAGSYEQYF
14	TRBV10-3	TRBD1	TRBJ2-2	many	TGTGCCATCAGTGCAGGGGGCGAGGCCGGGGAGCTGTTTTTT	CAISAGGEAGELFF
18	TRBV19	TRBD1	TRBJ2-1	few	TGTGCCAGTAGTGCCCAAAAACCCGGGACAGGGTACTACAATGAGCAGTTCTTC	CASSAQKPGTGYYNEQFF
17	TRBV7-2	.	TRBJ1-2	many	TGTGCCAGCAGCTCAATACCACAGCCGAATACTAACTATGGCTACACCTTC	CASSSIPQPNTNYGYTF
16	TRBV10-3	TRBD1	TRBJ2-5	many	TGTGCCATCAGTGAGACACGGGACAGGGCCCAAGAGACCCAGTACTTC	CAISETRDRAQETQYF
13	TRBV29-1	.	TRBJ1-1	many	TGCAGCGTCGGGACATTTGATAACACTGAAGCTTTCTTT	CSVGTFDNTEAFF
15	TRBV2	TRBD1	TRBJ2-5	many	TGTGCCAGCAGTGAGCGGACAGGGGAGTGGGAGACCCAGTACTTC	CASSERTGEWETQYF
14	TRBV30	.	TRBJ1-3	many	TGTGCCTGGACAGAGGGTTTCTCTGGAAACACCATATATTTT	CAWTEGFSGNTIYF
14	TRBV6-1	TRBD1	TRBJ2-7	.	TGTGCCAGCAGTGGAAACAGGGGTACCTACGAGCAGTACTTC	CASSGNRGTYEQYF
10	TRBV29-1	.	TRBJ1-1	many	TGCAGCGTATCGAACACTGAAGCTTTCTTT	CSVSNTEAFF
16	TRBV4-2	.	TRBJ1-2	few	TGTGCCAGCAGCCGCCTTCAGGAGACAGCCTTCTATGGCTACACCTTC	CASSRLQETAFYGYTF
14	TRBV11-2	.	TRBJ2-7	many	TGTGCCAGCAGCCACCCCCCCAACTCCTACGAGCAGTACTTC	CASSHPPNSYEQYF
16	TRBV9	TRBD2	TRBJ2-3	few	TGTGCCAGCAAGAACTCTGGCGAGCGGGGGTGGGATACGCAGTATTTT	CASKNSGERGWDTQYF
16	TRBV28	.	TRBJ1-3	few	TGTGCCAGCAGTCGGGGCAGGGTAAACTCTGGAAACACCATATATTTT	CASSRGRVNSGNTIYF
16	TRBV11-2	.	TRBJ2-7	few	TGTGCCAGCAGCTTAGTTTTAACAGGAACTGCCTACGAGCAGTACTTC	CASSLVLTGTAYEQYF
13	TRBV20-1	TRBD1	TRBJ1-3	many	TGCAGTGCCAAGGGACAGGGTAGAAACACCATATATTTT	CSAKGQGRNTIYF
16	TRBV7-2	TRBD1	TRBJ1-1	many	TGTGCCAGCAGCTCCCGTCCTTGGACAGGGTACGCTGAAGCTTTCTTT	CASSSRPWTGYAEAFF
13	TRBV14	.	TRBJ1-1	many	TGTGCCAGCAGCCAAGAACAGATCACTGAAGCTTTCTTT	CASSQEQITEAFF
14	TRBV5-1	.	TRBJ1-5	few	TGCGCCAGCAGCTTGGGAGGGAGGGATCAGCCCCAGCATTTT	CASSLGGRDQPQHF
15	TRBV7-9	.	TRBJ1-1	many	TGTGCCAGCAGCTTTGTGTTAGGGGTGAACACTGAAGCTTTCTTT	CASSFVLGVNTEAFF
15	TRBV6-1	TRBD1	TRBJ2-7	many	TGTGCCAGCAGTGAACCGGGACAGGGGTTGGGCGAGCAGTACTTC	CASSEPGQGLGEQYF
13	TRBV29-1	TRBD1	TRBJ1-4	many	TGCAGCGGTGGGACAGGGGGCCGGGAAAAACTGTTTTTT	CSGGTGGREKLFF
15	TRBV10-3	TRBD2	TRBJ2-1	.	TGTGCCATCAGTGACCGGGCGGGAGCCTACAATGAGCAGCTCTTC	CAISDRAGAYNEQLF
15	TRBV12-5	.	TRBJ1-1	.	TGTGCTAGTTCTCACCAGGGATTTGGGGGGAGTGAAGCTTTCTTT	CASSHQGFGGSEAFF
15	TRBV7-9	.	TRBJ2-3	.	TGTGCCAGCAGCCCCCAGGGTAGTGGGGGAGATACGCAGTATTTT	CASSPQGSGGDTQYF
14	TRBV19	.	TRBJ1-2	.	TGTGCCAGTAGTATACTAGGGGAGTTCTATGGCTACACCTTC	CASSILGEFYGYTF
15	TRBV2	TRBD1	TRBJ2-1	many	TGTGCCAGCCGTCAGGGACAGGGATCTCTCAATGAGCAGTTCTTC	CASRQGQGSLNEQFF
15	TRBV20-1	.	TRBJ1-1	many	TGCAGTGCTAGACCCCTGCAGCGGGGAGGCACTGAAGCTTTCTTT	CSARPLQRGGTEAFF
16	TRBV2	TRBD2	TRBJ2-5	many	TGTGCCAGCAGTGAAGGTCTAGCGGGGACCCAAGAGACCCAGTACTTC	CASSEGLAGTQETQYF
13	TRBV29-1	.	TRBJ2-7	many	TGCAGCGTGGCTGGGGGTTTAGGCTACGAGCAGTACTTC	CSVAGGLGYEQYF
13	TRBV20-1	TRBD2	TRBJ2-5	many	TGCAGTGCTAGCGGGAGGGAGGAAGAGACCCAGTACTTC	CSASGREEETQYF
14	TRBV5-5	.	TRBJ1-2	.	TGTGCCAGCAGCTCTGGGCTGGGGAACGATGGCTACACCTTC	CASSSGLGNDGYTF
17	TRBV2	.	TRBJ2-2	many	TGTGCCAGCAGTGAGGAGCTGGAGACTATGGGCACCGGGGAGCTGTTTTTT	CASSEELETMGTGELFF
14	TRBV6-1	.	TRBJ2-1	few	TGTGCCAGCAAAACGGGGCTAGCCAGCAATGAGCAGTTCTTC	CASKTGLASNEQFF
13	TRBV6-1	.	TRBJ1-3	few	TGTGCCAGCAAATTCGGGTCAGGAAACACCATATATTTT	CASKFGSGNTIYF